Presented here are 23 T cell receptor beta chains from one specimen sequenced in a study of T cell clones after liver transplantation. Assay used: immunoSEQ multiplex PCR; TCRdb lists only in-frame clones, some missing. This table holds about 120,000 clones, about nine tenths found once. Sequences were derived from CD4+ T cells from blood, sampled 12 months after liver transplant. The receptors here all came from a human patient who received a liver transplant. Some T cells may arise from the graft donor.

V is TRBV18 and J is TRBJ2-1; TRBD1 might be the D (5 bases). The germline V gene encodes CDR1 KGHSH and CDR2 LQKENI. With 6 bases removed from V and 2 bases from J, the gap between germline ends came to 14 bases. The CDR3 spans 15 residues. The CDR3 loop is CASSPGQGTYNEQFF. The CDR3 DNA sequence: TGTGCCAGCTCTCCCGGCCAGGGAACCTACAATGAGCAGTTCTTC.

The chain recombines TRBV11-3 with TRBJ2-2; 8 bases fit TRBD2. The CDR3 is 18 residues long. The V gene end was trimmed by 2 bases and the J gene end by 4 bases; junction bases not matched to a gene: 12. Germline V gene lookup returns CDR1 SGHNT and CDR2 YENEEA. The chain's CDR3 is CASSLNGIATSGTGELFF. The DNA for the CDR3 is TGTGCCAGCAGCTTAAACGGAATTGCTACTAGCGGCACCGGGGAGCTGTTTTTT.

This clone came up once. This chain uses TRBV5-1 with TRBJ2-1; the D gene could be TRBD1 or TRBD2 (5 bases each). Germline CDR1 and CDR2: SGHRS and YFSETQ. Trimming removed 0 bases from V and 0 bases from J, with 10 bases in between. CDR3 length equals 16 residues. The CDR3 sequence: CASSLESGSSYNEQFF. CDR3 in DNA: TGCGCCAGCAGCTTGGAGTCAGGGAGCTCCTACAATGAGCAGTTCTTC.

The rearrangement links TRBV19 to TRBJ1-1, with 11 bases fitting TRBD1. Germline values: CDR1 LNHDA, CDR2 SQIVND (reference sequence). Trimming cost V 1 base and J 1 base; bases outside gene matches: 5. The CDR3 length is 17 residues. CDR3: CASSIGGTGGPNTEAFF. CDR3 nucleotide sequence: TGTGCCAGTAGTATAGGCGGGACAGGGGGGCCGAACACTGAAGCTTTCTTT.

V gene TRBV30 combines with J gene TRBJ1-2, with a possible D match to TRBD1 (6 bases). Looked up from germline, CDR1 is GTSNPN and CDR2 is SVGIG (reference sequence). Trimming removed 1 base at V and 7 bases at J, with 13 bases between. The CDR3 runs 13 residues. For the CDR3, the DNA is TGTGCCTGGAGTGAGGACAGCGGGAGTGGCTACACCTTC. Protein: CAWSEDSGSGYTF.

This clone was found a few times. The chain carries TRBV4-2 and TRBJ1-3, with D uncertain. In germline, CDR1 is LGHNA, CDR2 YNFKEQ. The V end was cut by 0 bases, the J end by 2 bases, with 11 bases between. The CDR3 has 16 residues. CDR3 sequence: CASSQELRVTGNTIYF. The CDR3 bases are TGTGCCAGCAGCCAAGAGCTCCGGGTAACTGGAAACACCATATATTTT.

The rearrangement links TRBV7-2 to TRBJ1-4; possible D gene TRBD1, 5 bases. V was trimmed by 2 bases and J by 1 base, leaving 8 bases between them. Germline CDR1 reads SGHTA; CDR2 reads FQGNSA. This CDR3 is 15 amino acids long. Here the CDR3 DNA reads TGTGCCAGCAGCTTAATGGGGGGAACTAATGAAAAACTGTTTTTT. It yields the protein CASSLMGGTNEKLFF. Full variable domain (remainder filled in from reference TRBV7-2 and TRBJ1-4): GAGVSQSPSNKVTEKGKDVELRCDPISGHTALYWYRQSLGQGLEFLIYFQGNSAPDKSGLPSDRFSAERTGGSVSTLTIQRTQQEDSAVYLCASSLMGGTNEKLFFGSGTQLSVL.

J is TRBJ2-1 and V is TRBV7-9; no reliable D call. Germline V gene lookup returns CDR1 SEHNR and CDR2 FQNEAQ (reference sequence). V was pared by 5 bases and J by 3 bases, with 5 bases between. The CDR3 is made up of 12 amino acids. The CDR3 sequence: CASSPVYNEQFF. The CDR3 DNA reads TGTGCCAGCAGCCCGGTCTACAATGAGCAGTTCTTC. Drawing the rest from reference TRBV7-9 and TRBJ2-1, the complete variable domain is DTGVSQNPRHKITKRGQNVTFRCDPISEHNRLYWYRQTLGQGPEFLTYFQNEAQLEKSRLLSDRFSAERPKGSFSTLEIQRTEQGDSAMYLCASSPVYNEQFFGPGTRLTVL.

This clone is a singleton in its sample. The chain is built from TRBV12-2 and TRBJ2-1; the tabulated D call, TRBD2, remains unverified against the DNA. TRBV12-2 corresponds to a pseudogene. This CDR3 contains 17 residues. In DNA, the CDR3 is TGTGCAAGTCCCCAACGGGCGGGAGGGAGCTCCTACAATGAGCAGTTCTTC. Encoded protein: CASPQRAGGSSYNEQFF.

This clone was seen once. The genes are TRBV7-2 and TRBJ2-5, with 8 nucleotides matching TRBD1. This CDR3 is built from 15 residues. J lost 4 bases, V lost 3 bases, and 7 bases had no gene match. Germline-derived CDR1 and CDR2 are SGHTA and FQGNSA. CDR3 amino acids: CASSLVDRGGETQYF. The DNA for the CDR3 is TGTGCCAGCAGCTTGGTCGACAGGGGAGGAGAGACCCAGTACTTC.

This chain uses TRBV27 with TRBJ1-6, with D unclear. Between the trimmed V and J ends, which lost 1 base and 9 bases, there was a span of 10 bases. The CDR3 extends over 14 amino acids. Germline CDR1 and CDR2: MNHEY and SMNVEV (reference sequence). CDR3 coding DNA: TGTGCCAGCAGTTTATGGACCTCGGGTTCACCCCTCCACTTT. It translates to CASSLWTSGSPLHF.

The CDR3: CASSLTGLGFGNEQFF. CDR3 sequence (DNA): TGTGCCAGCAGCTTAACTGGTTTGGGCTTTGGGAATGAGCAGTTCTTC. The J gene is TRBJ2-1, the V gene TRBV7-3; D not certain. The germline gives CDR1 SGHTA, CDR2 FQGTGA. The CDR3 totals 16 residues. V lost 0 bases, J lost 7 bases, and 16 bases lay in between.

The table lists this clone with a count of one. The chain recombines TRBV9 with TRBJ2-7; tentative D call: TRBD1 (5 bases). Germline loops: CDR1 SGDLS, CDR2 YYNGEE. V gave up 2 bases and J gave up 3 bases, with 9 bases separating them. This CDR3 contains 13 residues. The CDR3 DNA reads as TGTGCCAGCAGCGTCGACAGCCTCTACGAGCAGTACTTC. It yields the protein CASSVDSLYEQYF.

The CDR3 nucleotides read TGTGCCAGCAGCGTAGCGGGGATTACTGATGAGCAGTTCTTC. Amino acids: CASSVAGITDEQFF. The chain links TRBV9 to TRBJ2-1; a possible D gene is TRBD2 (5 bases). CDR3 size: 14 residues. Trimming left V 0 bases short and J 8 bases short, with 12 bases between. Germline V gene sequence: CDR1 SGDLS, CDR2 YYNGEE.

The chain uses TRBV18 and TRBJ2-7; D is ambiguous. The V end lost 4 bases, the J end lost 2 bases, and 9 bases lay between the germline ends. Germline CDR1 reads KGHSH; CDR2 reads LQKENI. CDR3 length: 13 amino acids. The CDR3 DNA sequence: TGTGCCAGCTCACGAACGGCCGCCTACGAGCAGTACTTC. It specifies CASSRTAAYEQYF.

The chain is built from TRBV9 and TRBJ1-3; no reliable D call. CDR1 SGDLS and CDR2 YYNGEE come from the germline V gene. V lost 1 base and J 2 bases, leaving 16 bases between the germline ends. The CDR3 consists of 17 residues. CDR3 bases: TGTGCCAGCAGCGTAAGCAGTCCGGCAGCTCCTGGAAACACCATATATTTT. Translation gives CASSVSSPAAPGNTIYF.

The chain carries TRBV10-3 and TRBJ2-7, with D perhaps given as TRBD1 or TRBD2 (5 bases each). V dropped 8 bases and J dropped 0 bases, with 11 bases sitting between them. CDR3 length: 13 residues. Per the germline V gene, CDR1 is ENHRY and CDR2 is SYGVKD. This CDR3 is CAISGTDSYEQYF. In DNA, the CDR3 is TGTGCCATCTCTGGGACGGACTCCTACGAGCAGTACTTC.

The rearrangement links TRBV28 to TRBJ2-7; 8 bases map to TRBD1. Unmatched junction bases numbered 16, after V lost 6 bases and J lost 3 bases. The CDR3 runs to 17 residues. The germline V gene encodes CDR1 MDHEN and CDR2 SYDVKM. CDR3 region: CASRRGQGVRQNYEQYF. The CDR3 DNA reads TGTGCCAGCAGGCGCGGACAGGGTGTTCGCCAGAACTACGAGCAGTACTTC.

V gene TRBV11-1 combines with J gene TRBJ2-1; D gene unclear. CDR3 size: 12 residues. Trimming pared 5 bases from V and 8 bases from J, leaving 10 bases between. Germline CDR1 and CDR2: SGHAT and FQDESV (reference sequence). CDR3 DNA: TGTGCCAGCAGCCACGGCCAGCATGAGCAGTTCTTC. Translated: CASSHGQHEQFF.

The genes are TRBV6-5 and TRBJ2-5, with no clear D. CDR3 length: 12 residues. Between the trimmed V and J ends, which lost 6 bases and 3 bases, there was a span of 8 bases. Germline CDR1 is MNHEY and CDR2 is SVGAGI. CDR3 region: CASSDWKETQYF. CDR3 DNA sequence: TGTGCCAGCAGCGACTGGAAAGAGACCCAGTACTTC.

This chain links TRBV7-2 with TRBJ2-3; no firm D call. Germline loops: CDR1 SGHTA, CDR2 FQGNSA. V was pared by 7 bases and J by 6 bases, with 8 bases between. This CDR3 region has 11 residues. The CDR3 reads CASTSRDTQYF. The CDR3 DNA is TGTGCCAGCACCTCACGGGATACGCAGTATTTT. Using reference TRBV7-2 and TRBJ2-3 for the parts outside the CDR3, the full variable domain is GAGVSQSPSNKVTEKGKDVELRCDPISGHTALYWYRQSLGQGLEFLIYFQGNSAPDKSGLPSDRFSAERTGGSVSTLTIQRTQQEDSAVYLCASTSRDTQYFGPGTRLTVL.

The CDR3 bases are TGTGCCAGTAGTATAGATTGGGGGAGCAATCAGCCCCAGCATTTT. This gives the protein CASSIDWGSNQPQHF. The chain carries TRBV19 and TRBJ1-5; the D gene is possibly TRBD1 (5 bases). Deletions cut 0 bases from V and 1 base from J, with 7 bases between. Germline CDR1 and CDR2: LNHDA and SQIVND (reference sequence). The CDR3 runs 15 residues.

This clone appeared once. The J gene is TRBJ2-1, the V gene TRBV27; D not resolved. CDR1 is MNHEY and CDR2 is SMNVEV in the germline V gene (reference sequence). This CDR3 region has 13 residues. V lost 6 bases and J lost 4, with 10 bases in between. CDR3 loop: CASSSIRYNEQFF. The CDR3 DNA is TGTGCCAGCAGCTCCATCAGATACAATGAGCAGTTCTTC.